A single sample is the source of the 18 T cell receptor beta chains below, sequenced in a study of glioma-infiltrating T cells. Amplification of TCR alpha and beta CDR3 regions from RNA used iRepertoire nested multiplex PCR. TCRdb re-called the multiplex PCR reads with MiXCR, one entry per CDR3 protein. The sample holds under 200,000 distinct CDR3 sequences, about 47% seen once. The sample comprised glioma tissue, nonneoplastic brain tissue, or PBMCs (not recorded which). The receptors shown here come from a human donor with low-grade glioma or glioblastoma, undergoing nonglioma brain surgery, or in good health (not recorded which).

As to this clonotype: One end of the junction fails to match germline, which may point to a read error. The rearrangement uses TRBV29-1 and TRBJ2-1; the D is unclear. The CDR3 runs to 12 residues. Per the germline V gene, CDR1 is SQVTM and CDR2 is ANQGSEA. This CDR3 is CSVVARLNEKFF. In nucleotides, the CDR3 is TGCAGCGTTGTCGCCAGGTTGAATGAGAAGTTCTTC.

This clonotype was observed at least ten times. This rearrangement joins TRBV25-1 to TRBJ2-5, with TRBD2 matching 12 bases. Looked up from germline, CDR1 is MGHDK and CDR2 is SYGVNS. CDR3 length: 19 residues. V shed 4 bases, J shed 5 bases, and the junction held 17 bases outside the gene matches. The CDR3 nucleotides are TGTGCCAGCAGTGCTTTTTCGACTAGCGGGAGTTTCCGGTCGGAGACCCAGTACTTC. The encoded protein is CASSAFSTSGSFRSETQYF.

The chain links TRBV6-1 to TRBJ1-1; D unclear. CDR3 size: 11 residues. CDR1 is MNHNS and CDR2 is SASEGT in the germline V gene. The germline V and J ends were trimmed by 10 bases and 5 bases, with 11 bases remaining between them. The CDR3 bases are TGTGCCATTAGCCTTAAAACTGAAGCTTTCTTT. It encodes CAISLKTEAFF.

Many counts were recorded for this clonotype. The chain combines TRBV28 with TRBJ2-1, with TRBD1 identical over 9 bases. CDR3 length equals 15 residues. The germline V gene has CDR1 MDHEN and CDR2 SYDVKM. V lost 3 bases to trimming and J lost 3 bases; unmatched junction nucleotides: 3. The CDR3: CASSFYRGLYNEQFF. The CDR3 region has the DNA TGTGCCAGCAGTTTCTACAGGGGGCTCTACAATGAGCAGTTCTTC.

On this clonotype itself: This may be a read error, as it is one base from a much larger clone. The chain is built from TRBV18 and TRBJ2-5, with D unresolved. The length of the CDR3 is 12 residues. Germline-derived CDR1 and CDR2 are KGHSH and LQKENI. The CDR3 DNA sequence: TGTGCCAGCTCACCAAAAAGAGAGACCGAGTACTTC. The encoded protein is CASSPKRETEYF.

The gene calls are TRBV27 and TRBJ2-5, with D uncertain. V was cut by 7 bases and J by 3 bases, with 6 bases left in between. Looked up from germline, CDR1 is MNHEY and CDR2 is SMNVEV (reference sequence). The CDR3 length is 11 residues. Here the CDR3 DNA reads TGTGCCAGCACTCACAAAGAGACCCAGTACTTC. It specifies CASTHKETQYF.

CDR3 loop: CASSSGLAGGWNEQFF. The CDR3 nucleotides read TGCGCCAGCAGCTCGGGACTAGCGGGAGGGTGGAATGAGCAGTTCTTC. The V and J genes are TRBV5-1 and TRBJ2-1; 16 bases agree with TRBD2. The V gene's germline CDR1 is SGHRS and CDR2 YFSETQ. The CDR3 extends over 16 amino acids. The junction had 4 bases not matched to a gene; V was cut back by 3 bases and J by 7 bases.

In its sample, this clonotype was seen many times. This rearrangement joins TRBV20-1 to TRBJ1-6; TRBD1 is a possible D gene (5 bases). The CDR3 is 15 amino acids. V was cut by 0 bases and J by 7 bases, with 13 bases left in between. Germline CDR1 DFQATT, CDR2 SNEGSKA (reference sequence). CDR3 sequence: CSARDSGTGNSPLHF. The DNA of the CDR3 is TGCAGTGCTAGAGATTCAGGGACGGGAAATTCACCCCTCCACTTT.

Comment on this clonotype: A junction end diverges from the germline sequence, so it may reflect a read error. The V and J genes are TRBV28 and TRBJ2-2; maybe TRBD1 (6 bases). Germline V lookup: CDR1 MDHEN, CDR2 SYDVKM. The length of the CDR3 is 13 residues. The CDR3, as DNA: TGTGCCAGCAGCACCGGGACACCCGGGGAGATGTTTTTT. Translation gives CASSTGTPGEMFF. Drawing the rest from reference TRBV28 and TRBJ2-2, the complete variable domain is DVKVTQSSRYLVKRTGEKVFLECVQDMDHENMFWYRQDPGLGLRLIYFSYDVKMKEKGDIPEGYSVSREKKERFSLILESASTNQTSMYLCASSTGTPGEMFFGEGSRLTVL.

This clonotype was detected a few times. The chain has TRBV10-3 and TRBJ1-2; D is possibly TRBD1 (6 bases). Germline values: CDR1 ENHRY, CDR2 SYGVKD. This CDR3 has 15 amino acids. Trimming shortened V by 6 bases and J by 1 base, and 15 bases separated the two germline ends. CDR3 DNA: TGTGCCATCAGCGAACCGGGACAAGATAACTATGGCTACACCTTC. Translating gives CAISEPGQDNYGYTF.

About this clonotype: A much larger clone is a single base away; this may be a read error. The CDR3 here is CASSTKRDTEAFF. The CDR3, as DNA: TGTGCCAGCTCAACGAAACGAGACACTGAAGCTTTCTTT. This chain connects TRBV18 to TRBJ1-1, with D hard to call. The germline V gene has CDR1 KGHSH and CDR2 LQKENI. With 5 bases removed from V and 3 bases from J, the gap between germline ends came to 10 bases. This CDR3 spans 13 amino acids.

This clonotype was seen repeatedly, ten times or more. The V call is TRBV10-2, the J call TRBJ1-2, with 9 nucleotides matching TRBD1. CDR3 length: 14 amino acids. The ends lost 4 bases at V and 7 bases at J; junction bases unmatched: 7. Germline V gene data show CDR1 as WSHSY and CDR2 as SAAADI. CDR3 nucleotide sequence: TGCGCCAGCAGTGGGATCCGGGACAGGGCTGGCTACACCTTC. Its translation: CASSGIRDRAGYTF.

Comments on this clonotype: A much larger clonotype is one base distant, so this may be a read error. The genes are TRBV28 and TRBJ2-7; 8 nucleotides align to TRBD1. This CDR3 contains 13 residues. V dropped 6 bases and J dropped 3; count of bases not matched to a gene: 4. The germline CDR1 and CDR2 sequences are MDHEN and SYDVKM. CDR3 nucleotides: TGTGCCAGCAGGGGGACAGGATACTACGAGCAGTACTTC. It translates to CASRGTGYYEQYF. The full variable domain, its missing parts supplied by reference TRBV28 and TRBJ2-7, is DVKVTQSSRYLVKRTGEKVFLECVQDMDHENMFWYRQDPGLGLRLIYFSYDVKMKEKGDIPEGYSVSREKKERFSLILESASTNQTSMYLCASRGTGYYEQYFGPGTRLTVT.

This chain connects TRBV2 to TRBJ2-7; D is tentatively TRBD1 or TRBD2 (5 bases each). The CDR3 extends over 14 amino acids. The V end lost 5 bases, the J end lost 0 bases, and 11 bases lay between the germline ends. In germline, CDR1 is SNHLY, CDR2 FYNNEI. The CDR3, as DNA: TGTGCCAGCAGTTTCGCCGGGGCCTCCTACGAGCAGTACTTC. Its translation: CASSFAGASYEQYF.

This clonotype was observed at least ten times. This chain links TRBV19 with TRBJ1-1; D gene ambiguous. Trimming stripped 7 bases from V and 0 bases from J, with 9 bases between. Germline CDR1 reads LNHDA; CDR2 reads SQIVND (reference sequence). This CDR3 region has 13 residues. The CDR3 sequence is CASKKGLNTEAFF. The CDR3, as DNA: TGTGCCAGTAAGAAGGGCTTGAACACTGAAGCTTTCTTT.

CDR3 DNA sequence: TGCAGCGTTCCGGTTCCCTCCTACAATGAGCAGTTCTTC. Amino acids: CSVPVPSYNEQFF. This sequence joins TRBV29-1 and TRBJ2-1; unclear D gene. Looked up from germline, CDR1 is SQVTM and CDR2 is ANQGSEA. V lost 5 bases to trimming and J lost 0 bases, with 8 bases between them. The CDR3 contains 13 residues.

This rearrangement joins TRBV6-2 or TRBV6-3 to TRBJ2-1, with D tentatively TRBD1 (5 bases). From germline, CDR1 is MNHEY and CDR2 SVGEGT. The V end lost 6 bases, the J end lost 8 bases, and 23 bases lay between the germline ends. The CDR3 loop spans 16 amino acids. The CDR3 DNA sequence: TGTGCCAGCAGACACCCGCACAGGAGATCATATCATGAGCAGTTCTTC. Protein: CASRHPHRRSYHEQFF.

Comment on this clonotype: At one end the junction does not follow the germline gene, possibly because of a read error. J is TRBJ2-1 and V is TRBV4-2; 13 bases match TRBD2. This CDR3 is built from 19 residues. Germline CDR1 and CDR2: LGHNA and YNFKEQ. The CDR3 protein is CASSQRGLAGLLTYNGQFF. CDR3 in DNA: TGTGCCAGCAGCCAGAGGGGACTAGCGGGACTTCTCACTTACAATGGGCAGTTCTTC.